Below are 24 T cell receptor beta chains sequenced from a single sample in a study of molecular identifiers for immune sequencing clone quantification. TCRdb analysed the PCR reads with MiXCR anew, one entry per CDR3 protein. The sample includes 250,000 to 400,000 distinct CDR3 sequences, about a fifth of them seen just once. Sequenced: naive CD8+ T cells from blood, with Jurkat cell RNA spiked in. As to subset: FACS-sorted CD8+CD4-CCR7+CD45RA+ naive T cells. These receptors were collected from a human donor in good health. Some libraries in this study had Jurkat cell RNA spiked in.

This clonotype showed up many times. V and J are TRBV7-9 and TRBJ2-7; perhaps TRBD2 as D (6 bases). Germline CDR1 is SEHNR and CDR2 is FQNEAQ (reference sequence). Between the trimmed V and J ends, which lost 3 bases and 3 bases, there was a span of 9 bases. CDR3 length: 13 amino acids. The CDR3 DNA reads TGTGCCAGCAGCTTGTGGGGGGACTACGAGCAGTACTTC. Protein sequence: CASSLWGDYEQYF.

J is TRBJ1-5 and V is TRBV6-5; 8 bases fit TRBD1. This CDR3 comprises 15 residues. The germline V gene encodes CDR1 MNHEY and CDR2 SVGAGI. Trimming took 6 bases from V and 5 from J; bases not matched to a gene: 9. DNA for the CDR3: TGTGCCAGCAGCCACCTTGGACAGGGAGATCAGCCCCAGCATTTT. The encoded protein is CASSHLGQGDQPQHF.

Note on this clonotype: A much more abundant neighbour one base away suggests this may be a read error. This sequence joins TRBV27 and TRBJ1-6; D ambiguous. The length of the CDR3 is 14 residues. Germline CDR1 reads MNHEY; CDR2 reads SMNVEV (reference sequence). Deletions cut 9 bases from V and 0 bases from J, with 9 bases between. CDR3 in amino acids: CASGRSSYNSPLHF. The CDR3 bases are TGTGCCAGTGGACGGAGCTCCTATAATTCACCCCTCCACTTT.

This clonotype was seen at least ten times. The CDR3 here is CASSYSLGTYQHF. The DNA of the CDR3 is TGTGCCAGCAGTTACTCCCTGGGGACGTACCAGCATTTT. The chain recombines TRBV6-6 with TRBJ1-5; D is possibly TRBD1 (5 bases). Germline V CDR1 and CDR2: MNHNY, SVGAGI (reference sequence). V lost 0 bases to trimming and J lost 12 bases, with 12 bases between them. The CDR3 spans 13 residues.

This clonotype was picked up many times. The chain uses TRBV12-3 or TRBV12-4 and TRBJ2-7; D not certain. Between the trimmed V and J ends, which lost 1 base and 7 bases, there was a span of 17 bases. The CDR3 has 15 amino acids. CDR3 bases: TGTGCCAGCAGTTTAGGACGGCGGCACTTTGAAGAGCAGTACTTC. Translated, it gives CASSLGRRHFEEQYF.

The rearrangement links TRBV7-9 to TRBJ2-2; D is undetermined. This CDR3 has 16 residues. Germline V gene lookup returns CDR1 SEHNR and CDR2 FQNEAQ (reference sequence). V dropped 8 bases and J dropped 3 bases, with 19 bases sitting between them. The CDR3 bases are TGTGCCAGCCGTGATTCTGTAGCCCTCGACACCGGGGAGCTGTTTTTT. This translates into CASRDSVALDTGELFF.

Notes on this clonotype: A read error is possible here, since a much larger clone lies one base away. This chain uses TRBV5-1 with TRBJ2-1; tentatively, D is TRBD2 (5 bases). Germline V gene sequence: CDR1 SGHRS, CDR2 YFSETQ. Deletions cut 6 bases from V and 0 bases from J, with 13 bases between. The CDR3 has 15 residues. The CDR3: CASNPAVSSYNEQFF. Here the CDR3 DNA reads TGCGCCAGCAATCCAGCGGTGAGCTCCTACAATGAGCAGTTCTTC.

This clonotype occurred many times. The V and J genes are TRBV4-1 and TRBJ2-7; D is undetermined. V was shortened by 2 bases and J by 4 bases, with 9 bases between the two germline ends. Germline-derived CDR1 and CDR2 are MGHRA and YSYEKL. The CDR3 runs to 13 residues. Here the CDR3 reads CASSQHLGYEQYF. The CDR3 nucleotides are TGCGCCAGCAGCCAACATTTAGGGTACGAGCAGTACTTC.

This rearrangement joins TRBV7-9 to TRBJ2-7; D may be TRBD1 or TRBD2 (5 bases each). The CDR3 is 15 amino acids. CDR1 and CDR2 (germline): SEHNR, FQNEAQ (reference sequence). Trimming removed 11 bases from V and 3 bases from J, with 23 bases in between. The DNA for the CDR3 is TGTGCCTCAAGAGGGGAGAGGGAGAGGCACTACGAGCAGTACTTC. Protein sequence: CASRGERERHYEQYF.

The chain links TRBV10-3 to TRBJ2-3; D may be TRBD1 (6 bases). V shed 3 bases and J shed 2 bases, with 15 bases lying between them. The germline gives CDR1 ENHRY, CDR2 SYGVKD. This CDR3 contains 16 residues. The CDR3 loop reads CAISEGGQGLTDTQYF. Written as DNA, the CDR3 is TGTGCCATCAGTGAAGGGGGTCAGGGGCTCACAGATACGCAGTATTTT.

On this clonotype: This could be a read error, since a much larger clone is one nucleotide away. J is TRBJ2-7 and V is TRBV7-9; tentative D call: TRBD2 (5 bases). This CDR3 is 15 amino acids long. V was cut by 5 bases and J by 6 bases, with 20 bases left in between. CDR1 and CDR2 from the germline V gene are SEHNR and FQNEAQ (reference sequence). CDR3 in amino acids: CASSPTERGLREQYF. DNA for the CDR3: TGTGCCAGCAGCCCGACGGAACGGGGTCTACGCGAGCAGTACTTC.

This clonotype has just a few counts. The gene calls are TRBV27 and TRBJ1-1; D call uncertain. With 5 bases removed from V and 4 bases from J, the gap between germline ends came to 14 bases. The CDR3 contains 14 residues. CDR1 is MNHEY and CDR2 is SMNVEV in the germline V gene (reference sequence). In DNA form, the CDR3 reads TGTGCCAGCAGTGAAGAGTCGGGGAGCACTGAAGCTTTCTTT. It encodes CASSEESGSTEAFF.

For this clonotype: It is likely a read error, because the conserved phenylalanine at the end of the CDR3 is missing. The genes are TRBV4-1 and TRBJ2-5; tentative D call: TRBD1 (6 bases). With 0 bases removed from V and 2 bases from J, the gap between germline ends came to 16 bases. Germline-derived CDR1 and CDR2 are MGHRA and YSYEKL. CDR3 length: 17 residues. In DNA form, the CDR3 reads TGCGCCAGCAGCCAAGAGAGGTACGGGACACTTCAAGAGACCCAGTACCTC. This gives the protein CASSQERYGTLQETQYL.

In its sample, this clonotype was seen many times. CDR3 sequence reads: CASSVVALNTDTQYF. CDR3 sequence (DNA): TGCGCCAGCAGCGTAGTAGCCCTAAACACAGATACGCAGTATTTT. This sequence joins TRBV5-1 and TRBJ2-3; no reliable D call. The germline gives CDR1 SGHRS, CDR2 YFSETQ. The germline V and J ends were trimmed by 4 bases and 2 bases, with 14 bases remaining between them. The CDR3 contains 15 residues.

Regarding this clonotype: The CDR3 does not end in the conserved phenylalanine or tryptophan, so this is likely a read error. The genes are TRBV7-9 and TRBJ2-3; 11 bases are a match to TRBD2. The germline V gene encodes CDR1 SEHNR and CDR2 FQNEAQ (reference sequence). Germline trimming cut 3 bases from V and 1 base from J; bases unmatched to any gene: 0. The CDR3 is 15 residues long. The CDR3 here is CASSFSGRGTDTQYL. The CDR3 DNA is TGTGCCAGCAGCTTTAGCGGGAGGGGCACAGATACGCAGTATCTT.

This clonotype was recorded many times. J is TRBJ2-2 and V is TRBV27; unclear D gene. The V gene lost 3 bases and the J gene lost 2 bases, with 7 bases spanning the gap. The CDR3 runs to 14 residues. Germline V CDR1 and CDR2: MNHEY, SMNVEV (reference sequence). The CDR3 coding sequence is TGTGCCAGCAGTTTTTTTGGCAACACCGGGGAGCTGTTTTTT. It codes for CASSFFGNTGELFF.

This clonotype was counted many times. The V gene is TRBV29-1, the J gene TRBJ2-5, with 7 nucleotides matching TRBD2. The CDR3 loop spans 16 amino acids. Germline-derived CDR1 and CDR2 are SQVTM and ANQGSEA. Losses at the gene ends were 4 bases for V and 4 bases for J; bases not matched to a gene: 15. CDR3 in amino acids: CSVGRDGGGRIETQYF. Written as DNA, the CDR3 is TGCAGCGTTGGGAGGGATGGCGGGGGAAGAATAGAGACCCAGTACTTC.

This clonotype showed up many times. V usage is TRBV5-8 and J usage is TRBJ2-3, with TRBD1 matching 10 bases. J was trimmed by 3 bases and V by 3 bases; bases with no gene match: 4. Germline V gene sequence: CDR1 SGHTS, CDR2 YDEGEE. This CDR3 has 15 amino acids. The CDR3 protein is CASSWGQGITDTQYF. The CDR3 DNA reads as TGTGCCAGCAGCTGGGGACAGGGGATTACAGATACGCAGTATTTT.

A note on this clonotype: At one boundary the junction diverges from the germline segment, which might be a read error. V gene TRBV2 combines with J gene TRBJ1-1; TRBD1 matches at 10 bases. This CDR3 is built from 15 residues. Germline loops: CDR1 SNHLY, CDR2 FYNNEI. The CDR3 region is CAGSASGTGVAEAFF. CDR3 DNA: TGTGCCGGCAGTGCCTCCGGGACAGGGGTGGCTGAAGCTTTCTTT.

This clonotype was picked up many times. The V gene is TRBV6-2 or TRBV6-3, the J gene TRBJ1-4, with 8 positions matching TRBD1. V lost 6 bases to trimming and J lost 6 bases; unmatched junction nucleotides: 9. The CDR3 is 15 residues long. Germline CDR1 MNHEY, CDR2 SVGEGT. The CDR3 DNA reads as TGTGCCAGCAGCTACCCCGGACAGGGAGATGAAAAACTGTTTTTT. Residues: CASSYPGQGDEKLFF.

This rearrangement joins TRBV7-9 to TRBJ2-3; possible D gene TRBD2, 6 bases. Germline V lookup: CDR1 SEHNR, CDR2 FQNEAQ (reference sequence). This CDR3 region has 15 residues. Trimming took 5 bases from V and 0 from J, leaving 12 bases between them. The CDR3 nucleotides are TGTGCCAGCAGCCGGCGGGGACGGAGCACAGATACGCAGTATTTT. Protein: CASSRRGRSTDTQYF. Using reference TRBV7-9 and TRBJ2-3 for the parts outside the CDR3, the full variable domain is DTGVSQNPRHKITKRGQNVTFRCDPISEHNRLYWYRQTLGQGPEFLTYFQNEAQLEKSRLLSDRFSAERPKGSFSTLEIQRTEQGDSAMYLCASSRRGRSTDTQYFGPGTRLTVL.

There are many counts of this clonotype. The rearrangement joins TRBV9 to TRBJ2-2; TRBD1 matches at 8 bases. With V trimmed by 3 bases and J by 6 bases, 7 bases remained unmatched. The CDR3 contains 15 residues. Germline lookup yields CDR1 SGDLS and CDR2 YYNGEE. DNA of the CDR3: TGTGCCAGCAGCGCTCCGGGACAGGTCCCCGGGGAGCTGTTTTTT. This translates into CASSAPGQVPGELFF.

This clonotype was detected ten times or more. The DNA for the CDR3 is TGTGCCAGCGGAGGGTACTACGAGCAGTACTTC. It specifies CASGGYYEQYF. V and J are TRBV6-2 or TRBV6-3 and TRBJ2-7; tentatively, D is TRBD2 (6 bases). Germline V gene data show CDR1 as MNHEY and CDR2 as SVGEGT. Trimming took off 8 bases at V and 3 bases at J, with 8 bases between the two ends. The CDR3 spans 11 residues.

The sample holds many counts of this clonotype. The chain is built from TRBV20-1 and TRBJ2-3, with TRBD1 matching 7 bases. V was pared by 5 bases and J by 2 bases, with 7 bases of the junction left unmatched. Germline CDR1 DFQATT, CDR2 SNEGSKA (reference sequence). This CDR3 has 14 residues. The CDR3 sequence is CSADRDSSTDTQYF. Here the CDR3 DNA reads TGCAGTGCTGACCGGGACAGCTCCACAGATACGCAGTATTTT.